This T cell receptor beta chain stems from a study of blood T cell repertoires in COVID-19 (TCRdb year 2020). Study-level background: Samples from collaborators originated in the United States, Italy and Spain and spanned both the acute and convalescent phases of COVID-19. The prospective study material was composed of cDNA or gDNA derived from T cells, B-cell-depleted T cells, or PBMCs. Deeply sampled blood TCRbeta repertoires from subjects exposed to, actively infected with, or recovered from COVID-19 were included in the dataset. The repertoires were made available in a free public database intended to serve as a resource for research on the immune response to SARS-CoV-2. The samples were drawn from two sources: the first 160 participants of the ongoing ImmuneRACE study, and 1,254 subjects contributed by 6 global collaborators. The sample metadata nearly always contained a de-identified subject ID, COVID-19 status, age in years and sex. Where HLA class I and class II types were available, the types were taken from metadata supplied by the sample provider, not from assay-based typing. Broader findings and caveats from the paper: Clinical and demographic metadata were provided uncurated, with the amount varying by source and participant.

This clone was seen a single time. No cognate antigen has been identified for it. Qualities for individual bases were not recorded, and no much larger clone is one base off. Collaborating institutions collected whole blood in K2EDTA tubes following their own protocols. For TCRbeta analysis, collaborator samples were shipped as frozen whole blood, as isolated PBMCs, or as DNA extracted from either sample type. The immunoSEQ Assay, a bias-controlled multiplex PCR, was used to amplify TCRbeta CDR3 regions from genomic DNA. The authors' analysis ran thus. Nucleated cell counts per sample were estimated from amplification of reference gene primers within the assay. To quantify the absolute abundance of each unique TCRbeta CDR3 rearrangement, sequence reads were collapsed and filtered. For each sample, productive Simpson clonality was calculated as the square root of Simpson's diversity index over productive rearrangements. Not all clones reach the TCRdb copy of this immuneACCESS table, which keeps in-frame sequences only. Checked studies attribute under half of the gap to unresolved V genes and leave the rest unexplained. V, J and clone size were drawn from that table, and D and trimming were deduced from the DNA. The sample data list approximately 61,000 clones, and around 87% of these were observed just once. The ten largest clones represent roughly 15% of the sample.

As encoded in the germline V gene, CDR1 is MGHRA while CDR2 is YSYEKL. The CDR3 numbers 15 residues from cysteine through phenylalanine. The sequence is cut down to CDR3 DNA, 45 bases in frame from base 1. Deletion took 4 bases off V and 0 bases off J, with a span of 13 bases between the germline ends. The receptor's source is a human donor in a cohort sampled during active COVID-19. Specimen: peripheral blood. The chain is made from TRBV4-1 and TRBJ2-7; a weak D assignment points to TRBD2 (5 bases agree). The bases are TGCGCCAGCAGCCTAGGTGGAGGCATCTCCTACGAGCAGTACTTC. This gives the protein CASSLGGGISYEQYF.